These T cell receptor beta chains were read from a single sample in a study of T cell repertoires in cytomegalovirus infection. TCRdb recomputed calls from the reads with MiXCR, one row per CDR3 protein. The table has 200,000 to 250,000 distinct CDR3 sequences, approximately 40% seen once; the top ten hold 59%. These receptors have no known antigen. Sequences were derived from CD8+ T cells from cultured PBMCs, sampled from culture after CMV antigen stimulation. The receptor set was obtained from a human donor in good health (CMV status not recorded). Some clones in this sample may be carry-over from other donors' samples. Each CDR3 is given with its conserved first and last residue. The order of the fields is J gene, V gene, clone size, D gene, CDR3 protein, CDR3 DNA. D genes are given only for firm matches. Size tells how often a clone was seen (once, few, many) or the class of an expanded clone, and some rows leave it out.

TRBJ2-1,TRBV27,.,.,CASSPYSNNEQFF,TGTGCCAGCAGCCCCTACAGCAACAATGAGCAGTTCTTC
TRBJ2-2,TRBV9,many,TRBD2,CASSPYSSSGSSGELFF,TGTGCCAGCAGCCCCTACTCGAGTAGCGGGAGCTCCGGGGAGCTGTTTTTT
TRBJ2-2,TRBV7-2,few,.,CASSFGVSGELFF,TGTGCCAGCAGCTTTGGAGTCTCCGGGGAGCTGTTTTTT
TRBJ1-5,TRBV12-5,.,.,CASGLSITTYSNQPQHF,TGTGCTAGTGGTTTGTCCATAACTACTTATAGCAATCAGCCCCAGCATTTT
TRBJ1-1,TRBV18,.,TRBD1,CASSPPLKTGGWMNTEAFF,TGTGCCAGCTCACCACCGTTAAAAACAGGGGGCTGGATGAACACTGAAGCTTTCTTT
TRBJ1-2,TRBV7-9,many,TRBD1,CASMGQQDGYTF,TGTGCCAGCATGGGACAGCAGGATGGCTACACCTTC
TRBJ2-3,TRBV9,.,.,CASSVGPISTDTQYF,TGTGCCAGCAGCGTAGGTCCCATTTCCACAGATACGCAGTATTTT
TRBJ2-3,TRBV12-3/TRBV12-4,few,TRBD2,CASSFTASGTRTDTQYF,TGTGCCAGCAGTTTTACAGCTAGCGGGACCCGCACAGATACGCAGTATTTT
TRBJ2-4,TRBV20-1,.,TRBD1,CSARPTGDRVNIQYF,TGCAGTGCTAGGCCTACGGGGGACAGGGTAAACATTCAGTACTTC
TRBJ2-2,TRBV15,once,.,CATFSANTGELFF,TGTGCCACCTTCTCTGCGAACACCGGGGAGCTGTTTTTT
TRBJ2-1,TRBV11-2,.,.,CASSLPGLTEQFF,TGTGCCAGCAGCCTCCCCGGTCTTACGGAGCAGTTCTTC
TRBJ1-5,TRBV27,.,.,CASSGGIGGIQPQHF,TGTGCCAGCAGTGGGGGGATTGGCGGCATTCAGCCCCAGCATTTT
TRBJ1-5,TRBV7-2,many,.,CASSPRVGLGQPQHF,TGTGCCAGCAGCCCGAGGGTAGGGTTGGGCCAGCCCCAGCATTTT
TRBJ2-1,TRBV7-8,few,.,CASSPRHSSSYNEQFF,TGTGCCAGCAGCCCGAGACACTCGAGCTCCTACAATGAGCAGTTCTTC
TRBJ1-3,TRBV10-3,.,.,CAISERKYSGNTIYF,TGTGCCATCAGTGAGCGCAAGTACTCTGGAAACACCATATATTTT
TRBJ2-2,TRBV12-3/TRBV12-4,.,.,CASSLGPANTGELFF,TGTGCCAGCAGTTTAGGCCCCGCCAACACCGGGGAGCTGTTTTTT
TRBJ1-2,TRBV7-9,few,.,CASSTGRSAIGYGYTF,TGTGCCAGCAGCACGGGACGGAGCGCTATTGGCTATGGCTACACCTTC
TRBJ1-5,TRBV4-1,.,.,CATAPNRANQPQHF,TGCGCCACCGCGCCGAACAGAGCAAATCAGCCCCAGCATTTT
TRBJ2-7,TRBV7-8,.,.,CASSFLEGGYEQYF,TGTGCCAGCAGCTTTCTGGAGGGGGGCTACGAGCAGTACTTC
TRBJ1-1,TRBV9,.,.,CASSSTGGYSDTEAFF,TGTGCCAGCAGCTCAACGGGGGGATACAGTGACACTGAAGCTTTCTTT
TRBJ2-7,TRBV4-1,.,TRBD2,CASSQDAPPAGNSYEQYF,TGCGCCAGCAGCCAAGATGCCCCTCCAGCGGGGAACTCCTACGAGCAGTACTTC
TRBJ1-2,TRBV6-1,once,TRBD1,CASSEEGTGAYGYTF,TGTGCCAGCAGTGAAGAAGGGACAGGGGCTTATGGCTACACCTTC
TRBJ2-7,TRBV27,few,TRBD2,CASSSPSGSTEQYF,TGTGCCAGCAGTTCTCCCAGCGGGAGCACCGAGCAGTACTTC
TRBJ1-1,TRBV27,few,.,CASSLVRVIGDTEAFF,TGTGCCAGCAGTTTGGTGCGGGTGATTGGGGACACTGAAGCTTTCTTT
TRBJ2-2,TRBV7-6,.,TRBD2,CASSLVAGVTGELFF,TGTGCTAGCAGCTTAGTCGCGGGAGTCACCGGGGAGCTGTTTTTT
TRBJ2-7,TRBV7-6,many,TRBD2,CASSLDSGYSYEQYF,TGTGCCAGCAGCTTAGATAGCGGGTACTCCTACGAGCAGTACTTC
TRBJ1-1,TRBV19,many,.,CASSITLTGGAYLRKGNTEAFF,TGTGCCAGTAGTATAACCCTTACAGGTGGCGCCTATCTGAGGAAAGGGAACACTGAAGCTTTCTTT
TRBJ1-1,TRBV20-1,.,.,CSAREGREAFF,TGCAGTGCTAGAGAGGGACGGGAAGCTTTCTTT
TRBJ2-4,TRBV7-9,.,.,CASSFVGGESLVAKNIQYF,TGTGCCAGCAGCTTCGTCGGGGGCGAGTCTTTGGTGGCCAAAAACATTCAGTACTTC
TRBJ2-1,TRBV7-6,few,TRBD1,CASSSPTGDEQFF,TGTGCCAGCAGCAGTCCGACAGGGGATGAGCAGTTCTTC
TRBJ1-3,TRBV15,few,.,CATSRPGRGGSGNTIYF,TGTGCCACCAGCAGACCAGGGAGGGGAGGCTCTGGAAACACCATATATTTT
TRBJ2-5,TRBV11-2,.,.,CASSLEGGVQETQYF,TGTGCCAGCAGCTTAGAAGGGGGGGTCCAAGAGACCCAGTACTTC
TRBJ1-2,TRBV12-3/TRBV12-4,.,.,CASSFGDTYGYTF,TGTGCCAGCAGTTTTGGGGACACCTATGGCTACACCTTC
TRBJ1-5,TRBV20-1,.,.,CSARDGNSGRRQPQHF,TGCAGTGCTAGAGATGGTAATAGCGGCAGGCGACAGCCCCAGCATTTT
TRBJ2-1,TRBV9,.,.,CASSVELADNEQFF,TGTGCCAGCAGCGTAGAGCTGGCAGACAATGAGCAGTTCTTC
TRBJ2-3,TRBV7-2,.,TRBD2,CASSLGLAGGRDTQYF,TGTGCCAGCAGCCTGGGACTAGCGGGAGGAAGGGATACGCAGTATTTT
TRBJ2-2,TRBV11-2,few,.,CASSLGGDRTGELFF,TGTGCCAGCAGCTTAGGCGGGGATCGCACCGGGGAGCTGTTTTTT
TRBJ1-1,TRBV11-2,.,.,CATNPGGTEAFF,TGTGCCACCAACCCCGGGGGAACTGAAGCTTTCTTT